Below are 24 T cell receptor beta chains sequenced from a single sample in a study of T cell responses to AZD1222 COVID-19 vaccine. Sequenced by immunoSEQ multiplex PCR; TCRdb stores in-frame clones only, minus some. The sample yields over 150,000 clones, around 92% seen once. Sequenced here: peripheral blood, sampled on day 0 of AZD1222 vaccination. The receptor source for this set is an adult in good health.

The chain carries TRBV12-3 or TRBV12-4 and TRBJ1-3; D gene uncertain. Trimming pared 8 bases from V and 2 bases from J, leaving 10 bases between. This CDR3 contains 13 residues. The CDR3 protein is CASVGYPGNTIYF. The CDR3 DNA follows: TGTGCCAGCGTGGGGTACCCTGGAAACACCATATATTTT.

The chain carries TRBV4-2 and TRBJ2-5, with TRBD2 matching 8 bases. The germline gives CDR1 LGHNA, CDR2 YNFKEQ. The V segment lost 1 base and the J segment 2 bases; nucleotides outside the gene matches: 12. CDR3 length: 18 residues. The CDR3 is CASSQGNHIGGRQETQYF. CDR3 DNA sequence: TGTGCCAGCAGCCAAGGCAATCATATAGGCGGGAGGCAAGAGACCCAGTACTTC.

This rearrangement joins TRBV4-3 to TRBJ1-1; 8 bases are a match to TRBD1. Germline V CDR1 and CDR2: LGHNA, YSLEER. After removal of 4 bases from V and 10 bases from J, the junction contained 8 bases not matched to a gene. CDR3 size: 13 residues. The CDR3 DNA reads as TGCGCCAGCAGCCTGACCAGGGGGCGGGGAGCTTTCTTT. Translating gives CASSLTRGRGAFF.

The rearrangement links TRBV7-9 to TRBJ2-5; no clear D gene. The length of the CDR3 is 12 residues. CDR1 is SEHNR, CDR2 FQNEAQ, per germline (reference sequence). Trimming left V 1 base short and J 5 bases short, with 5 bases between. The CDR3 DNA follows: TGTGCCAGCAGCTTAGGGTCGGAGACCCAGTACTTC. Translating it yields CASSLGSETQYF.

The chain employs TRBV2 and TRBJ1-6; 7 bases line up with TRBD1. The germline V gene has CDR1 SNHLY and CDR2 FYNNEI. The CDR3 has 14 amino acids. V was pared by 7 bases and J by 2 bases, with 2 bases of the junction left unmatched. CDR3 region: CASKGQAYNSPLHF. In DNA form, the CDR3 reads TGTGCCAGCAAAGGACAGGCCTATAATTCACCCCTCCACTTT.

The CDR3 here is CASKKTGNTEAFF. CDR3 coding DNA: TGTGCCAGCAAAAAGACAGGGAACACTGAAGCTTTCTTT. The chain carries TRBV6-5 and TRBJ1-1; D perhaps matches TRBD1 (6 bases). The CDR3 is 13 residues long. Between the trimmed V and J ends, which lost 7 bases and 1 base, there was a span of 10 bases. Germline assignment: CDR1 MNHEY and CDR2 SVGAGI.

CDR3 sequence: CASSQEVALSQYF. Here the CDR3 DNA reads TGTGCCAGCAGCCAAGAGGTCGCTCTGTCGCAGTATTTT. The chain is built from TRBV14 and TRBJ2-3; D uncertain. CDR1 SGHDN and CDR2 FVKESK come from the germline V gene. Trimming took 0 bases from V and 10 from J, leaving 11 bases between them. The CDR3 is 13 residues long.

J is TRBJ2-1 and V is TRBV7-2; D ambiguous. The germline V gene encodes CDR1 SGHTA and CDR2 FQGNSA. The CDR3 totals 14 residues. The V gene lost 0 bases and the J gene lost 6 bases, with 9 bases spanning the gap. The chain's CDR3 is CASSLARLSNEQFF. CDR3 DNA sequence: TGTGCCAGCAGCTTAGCGCGACTCAGCAATGAGCAGTTCTTC.

The chain has TRBV14 and TRBJ2-5; 9 bases are shared with TRBD1. CDR1 is SGHDN and CDR2 is FVKESK in the germline V gene. After removal of 1 base from V and 4 bases from J, the junction contained 4 bases not matched to a gene. This CDR3 is 15 amino acids long. The CDR3 nucleotides read TGTGCCAGCAGCCAAGGTGGACAGGGGAGAGAGACCCAGTACTTC. Amino acid sequence: CASSQGGQGRETQYF.

The gene calls are TRBV7-8 and TRBJ2-1; TRBD2 agrees at 13 bases. CDR3 length equals 16 residues. The germline gives CDR1 SGHVS, CDR2 FQNEAQ. Germline trimming cut 8 bases from V and 5 bases from J; bases unmatched to any gene: 9. CDR3 in amino acids: CASHLGGTSGDNEQFF. CDR3 nucleotide sequence: TGTGCCAGCCATCTTGGGGGGACTAGCGGGGACAATGAGCAGTTCTTC.

The chain has TRBV5-6 and TRBJ1-1; D unclear. V was trimmed by 0 bases and J by 2 bases, leaving 8 bases between them. The CDR3 covers 14 residues. Germline lookup yields CDR1 SGHDT and CDR2 YYEEEE. The CDR3 sequence: CASSLALENTEAFF. The CDR3 coding sequence is TGTGCCAGCAGCTTGGCTTTGGAAAACACTGAAGCTTTCTTT.

This rearrangement joins TRBV29-1 to TRBJ2-7; D is undetermined. Germline V gene data show CDR1 as SQVTM and CDR2 as ANQGSEA. This CDR3 is 14 amino acids long. Between the trimmed V and J ends, which lost 5 bases and 3 bases, there was a span of 17 bases. Here the CDR3 DNA reads TGCAGCGTTCCGCATCCGGATAGGGACTACGAGCAGTACTTC. It specifies CSVPHPDRDYEQYF.

DNA of the CDR3: TGTGCCAGCAGGGTGGGCGGCTACGAGCAGTACTTC. As protein: CASRVGGYEQYF. The chain joins TRBV2 to TRBJ2-7; D uncertain. The CDR3 runs to 12 residues. CDR1 is SNHLY, CDR2 FYNNEI, per germline. The germline V and J ends were trimmed by 6 bases and 3 bases, with 9 bases remaining between them. The whole variable domain, filled in from reference TRBV2 and TRBJ2-7, reads EPEVTQTPSHQVTQMGQEVILRCVPISNHLYFYWYRQILGQKVEFLVSFYNNEISEKSEIFDDQFSVERPDGSNFTLKIRSTKLEDSAMYFCASRVGGYEQYFGPGTRLTVT.

The chain couples TRBV6-1 to TRBJ1-2, with unresolved D. This CDR3 spans 16 amino acids. CDR1 is MNHNS and CDR2 is SASEGT in the germline V gene. V lost 4 bases and J lost 3, with 18 bases in between. In nucleotides, the CDR3 is TGTGCCAGCAGTGGAGAACGGGCGGCTGGATACTATGGCTACACCTTC. The encoded protein is CASSGERAAGYYGYTF.

This clone was observed once. DNA of the CDR3: TGTGCCAGCTCACAGGGGGCCAGTGGAAACACCATATATTTT. The encoded protein is CASSQGASGNTIYF. This chain uses TRBV18 with TRBJ1-3; 7 bases line up with TRBD1. Germline CDR1 is KGHSH and CDR2 is LQKENI. The CDR3 spans 14 residues. The V gene end was trimmed by 4 bases and the J gene end by 3 bases; junction bases not matched to a gene: 3.

The genes are TRBV6-2 or TRBV6-3 and TRBJ1-6; D ambiguous. V lost 5 bases and J lost 0, with 14 bases in between. CDR1 is MNHEY, CDR2 SVGEGT, per germline. The CDR3 contains 17 residues. CDR3 region: CASSPRTGGSYNSPLHF. The DNA of the CDR3 is TGTGCCAGCAGTCCGCGGACGGGAGGCTCCTATAATTCACCCCTCCACTTT.

The chain employs TRBV10-1 and TRBJ1-1; D remains unclear. CDR1 WNHNN and CDR2 SYGVQD come from the germline V gene (reference sequence). V was shortened by 3 bases and J by 8 bases, with 10 bases between the two germline ends. This CDR3 spans 12 amino acids. CDR3 protein: CASSDVNGEAFF. DNA for the CDR3: TGCGCCAGCAGTGACGTCAACGGGGAAGCTTTCTTT.

The V call is TRBV12-5, the J call TRBJ2-4; TRBD2 matches 7 bases. V shed 7 bases and J 5 bases; nucleotides not matched to a gene: 5. Germline CDR1 LGHNT, CDR2 FRNRAP. The CDR3 extends over 13 amino acids. CDR3: CASAQGLQNIQYF. In DNA form, the CDR3 reads TGTGCTAGTGCCCAGGGACTACAAAACATTCAGTACTTC.

CDR3 sequence (DNA): TGTGCCAGCAGCGTAGTAGACCAGCGGCGTCGAGAGACCCAGTACTTC. Amino acid sequence: CASSVVDQRRRETQYF. The J gene is TRBJ2-5, the V gene TRBV9; possible D gene TRBD2, 5 bases. CDR1 is SGDLS and CDR2 is YYNGEE in the germline V gene. The CDR3 loop spans 16 amino acids. The V end was cut by 0 bases, the J end by 4 bases, with 16 bases between.

V is TRBV7-8 and J is TRBJ2-5; D possibly corresponds to TRBD2 (6 bases). Germline lookup yields CDR1 SGHVS and CDR2 FQNEAQ. V was clipped by 3 bases and J by 1 base, with 9 bases between them. The CDR3 contains 14 residues. The CDR3 region is CASSLGGIQETQYF. The DNA for the CDR3 is TGTGCCAGCAGCTTGGGGGGAATCCAAGAGACCCAGTACTTC.

The CDR3 region has the DNA TGTGCCAGCAGTTACTCCCGGACAGGAGGCTATGGCTACACCTTC. Protein product: CASSYSRTGGYGYTF. This chain uses TRBV6-5 with TRBJ1-2, with 7 bases fitting TRBD1. V was pared by 0 bases and J by 4 bases, with 5 bases of the junction left unmatched. The germline CDR1 and CDR2 sequences are MNHEY and SVGAGI. This CDR3 is built from 15 residues.

The genes are TRBV12-3 or TRBV12-4 and TRBJ1-1; no clear D gene. This CDR3 spans 11 amino acids. The germline V and J ends were trimmed by 6 bases and 8 bases, with 10 bases remaining between them. The chain's CDR3 is CASRRRREAFF. CDR3 nucleotide sequence: TGTGCCAGCAGACGCCGACGGGAAGCTTTCTTT.

This clone was detected only once. The chain carries TRBV6-5 and TRBJ1-2, with D maybe TRBD1 (6 bases). V was cut by 0 bases and J by 4 bases, with 9 bases left in between. Germline CDR1 is MNHEY and CDR2 is SVGAGI. This CDR3 region has 14 residues. CDR3 loop: CASSYSSGVYGYTF. DNA for the CDR3: TGTGCCAGCAGTTACTCCTCAGGGGTCTATGGCTACACCTTC.

The chain combines TRBV6-5 with TRBJ2-3, with D perhaps matching TRBD2 (5 bases). Trimming cost V 7 bases and J 2 bases, with 7 bases left between them. This CDR3 region has 12 residues. Germline V lookup: CDR1 MNHEY, CDR2 SVGAGI. In nucleotides, the CDR3 is TGTGCCAGCACCGGGGACACAGATACGCAGTATTTT. This sequence encodes CASTGDTDTQYF.